A single sample gave rise to the 11 T cell receptor beta chains below, sequenced in a study of T cells in narcolepsy (dated by TCRdb to between 2018 and 2020). Receptors were amplified or captured by the immunoSEQ multiplex PCR assay. Imported from immuneACCESS, the table was reduced by TCRdb to in-frame sequences with V and J called. These copies leave out some clones; in studies compared against another copy, an unresolved V gene accounts for under half, and the cause of the remainder is not known. The sample table shows 25,000 to 35,000 clones, and about 89% are seen once. Together, the top ten hold more than 0.95% of the sample. The sequenced sample was CD45RA- memory CD4+ T cells from PBMCs. Per the publication, the cell subset or site label means: memory T cells sorted ex vivo from peripheral blood. All receptors come from a human donor with narcolepsy.

This clone was counted once. This chain connects TRBV6-4 to TRBJ2-6; D gene ambiguous. The germline V gene has CDR1 MRHNA and CDR2 SNTAGT. V was cut by 8 bases and J by 1 base, with 6 bases left in between. This CDR3 is 13 amino acids long. The CDR3: CASGVSGANVLTF. The CDR3 DNA follows: TGTGCCAGCGGGGTGTCTGGGGCCAACGTCCTGACTTTC.

The CDR3 region is CASSSGDRTYYSNQPQHF. The DNA for the CDR3 is TGTGCCAGTAGCAGTGGGGACAGGACTTATTATAGCAATCAGCCCCAGCATTTT. The chain recombines TRBV19 with TRBJ1-5; TRBD1 matches 8 bases. The V gene's germline CDR1 is LNHDA and CDR2 SQIVND (reference sequence). The CDR3 spans 18 residues. V lost 6 bases and J lost 0; bases outside the gene matches: 13.

This rearrangement joins TRBV19 to TRBJ2-3, with 9 bases fitting TRBD2. CDR3 size: 13 residues. Germline CDR1 and CDR2: LNHDA and SQIVND (reference sequence). J gave up 5 bases and V 5 bases, and 2 bases lay outside the gene matches. The CDR3 DNA is TGTGCCAGTAGTCTAGCGGGGCAAGATACGCAGTATTTT. Translation: CASSLAGQDTQYF.

This rearrangement joins TRBV5-5 to TRBJ1-4; D gene unclear. This CDR3 contains 13 residues. The germline V gene encodes CDR1 SGHKS and CDR2 YYEKEE (reference sequence). The V end lost 6 bases, the J end lost 5 bases, and 11 bases lay between the germline ends. CDR3 DNA: TGTGCCAGCAATAGGGTTGAAAATGAAAAACTGTTTTTT. Translation gives CASNRVENEKLFF.

This clone showed up just a few times. The V and J genes are TRBV6-6 and TRBJ1-6, with 9 bases matching TRBD1. Germline loops: CDR1 MNHNY, CDR2 SVGAGI (reference sequence). The junction had 5 bases not matched to a gene; V was cut back by 4 bases and J by 10 bases. The CDR3 length is 14 residues. CDR3 coding DNA: TGTGCCAGCAGTTCCGGGACAGGGAGCTCACCCCTCCACTTT. Translating it yields CASSSGTGSSPLHF.

The chain uses TRBV6-5 and TRBJ1-1; D not resolved. Germline V gene data show CDR1 as MNHEY and CDR2 as SVGAGI. The CDR3 sequence is 13 residues long. V lost 4 bases and J lost 1, with 7 bases in between. The CDR3 reads CASSWIKNTEAFF. The DNA for the CDR3 is TGTGCCAGCAGTTGGATAAAGAACACTGAAGCTTTCTTT.

This chain links TRBV7-8 with TRBJ2-1; the match to TRBD1 covers 12 bases. This CDR3 has 17 amino acids. Per germline, CDR1 SGHVS and CDR2 FQNEAQ. V dropped 5 bases and J dropped 7; count of bases not matched to a gene: 12. As DNA, the CDR3 is TGTGCCAGCAGCGCAATACCGGGACAGGGGGCTGGTAATGAGCAGTTCTTC. It is translated as CASSAIPGQGAGNEQFF.

The chain couples TRBV5-5 to TRBJ1-4; D gene unclear. The germline V gene encodes CDR1 SGHKS and CDR2 YYEKEE (reference sequence). The CDR3 length is 13 residues. V lost 2 bases to trimming and J lost 3 bases, with 5 bases between them. The CDR3 loop is CASSFMANEKLFF. CDR3 coding DNA: TGTGCCAGCAGCTTTATGGCTAATGAAAAACTGTTTTTT.

The chain combines TRBV11-2 with TRBJ2-5; possibly TRBD2 for D (6 bases). The J call may be in error: the DNA end matches TRBJ2-7 better. CDR3 length: 14 residues. Germline assignment: CDR1 SGHAT and CDR2 FQNNGV. CDR3 residues: CASSLLAIVHEQYF. As DNA, the CDR3 is TGTGCCAGCAGCTTGCTAGCGATAGTCCACGAGCAGTACTTC.

The CDR3 reads CASSPRDRRETQYF. CDR3 coding DNA: TGCGCCAGCAGCCCAAGGGACCGGCGGGAGACCCAGTACTTC. The J gene is TRBJ2-5, the V gene TRBV5-1; D may correspond to TRBD1 or TRBD2 (5 bases each). The ends were cut back, 4 bases at V and 5 bases at J, with 15 bases in the middle. The CDR3 totals 14 residues. The germline V gene has CDR1 SGHRS and CDR2 YFSETQ.

The chain combines TRBV6-1 with TRBJ1-2; possibly TRBD1 for D (5 bases). The CDR3 length is 13 residues. Germline V gene data show CDR1 as MNHNS and CDR2 as SASEGT. V lost 7 bases and J lost 0, with 9 bases in between. The CDR3 protein is CASKRDPNYGYTF. CDR3 bases: TGTGCCAGCAAGAGGGACCCTAACTATGGCTACACCTTC.